The sequence of this T cell receptor (beta chain) was determined in a study of OX40 agonist ivuxolimab in advanced cancers. Background on the study: Cohort: 80% to 90% men, mean age 60, aged about 20 to 80.

Study outcomes and limitations: Relative to CD4+, CD8+ T cells held more expanded clones on average.

On this clone itself: The antigen is unknown.

In germline, CDR1 is SGHRS, CDR2 YFSETQ. V was clipped by 5 bases and J by 6 bases, with 20 bases between them. CDR3 length: 15 amino acids. Profiled with immunoSEQ multiplex PCR; TCRdb holds only in-frame clones, not every one. Here the sample spans about 70,000 clones, about nine tenths being singletons. The sequenced sample was CD4+ or CD8+ T cells sorted from blood, obtained in a trial of the OX40 agonist ivuxolimab. The clonotype originates from an adult with an advanced solid tumor such as melanoma, head and neck, liver or kidney cancer. The chain is built from TRBV5-1 and TRBJ1-1; TRBD1 might be the D (6 bases). Here the CDR3 DNA reads TGCGCCAGCAGAGGGGGGTCGGCCGAGCGAGCTGAAGCTTTCTTT. It specifies CASRGGSAERAEAFF.